This is a list of T cell receptor beta chains from one sample in a study of CD8 T cells in Susac syndrome. TCRdb re-called the immunoSEQ multiplex PCR reads through MiXCR, storing one row per CDR3 protein. The table records roughly 170,000 distinct CDR3 sequences, approximately 93% of them present only once. The sample consisted of CD4+ T cells from PBMCs. The receptors shown here come from a human donor with multiple sclerosis. Each CDR3 is given with its conserved first and last residue. The D gene is left open where the match is weak. Size is stated for part of the rows, as once, few or many counts, or as a class when the clone is expanded.

D	V	J	size	CDR3	DNA
.	TRBV14	TRBJ1-1	.	CASSEGLSTEAFF	TGTGCCAGCAGCGAGGGCTTGAGCACTGAAGCTTTCTTT
.	TRBV19	TRBJ1-3	.	CASSIPGTGNTIYF	TGTGCCAGTAGTATACCAGGGACTGGAAACACCATATATTTT
.	TRBV12-3/TRBV12-4	TRBJ2-1	.	CASSLSSKVYPFF	TGTGCCAGCAGTTTGAGTTCCAAGGTCTACCCGTTCTTC
TRBD1	TRBV29-1	TRBJ2-1	.	CSVSGTGFYNEQFF	TGCAGCGTTTCAGGGACAGGGTTCTACAATGAGCAGTTCTTC
TRBD2	TRBV28	TRBJ2-7	.	CASSFWPGTSVYEQYF	TGTGCCAGCAGTTTTTGGCCCGGGACTAGCGTGTACGAGCAGTACTTC
.	TRBV5-4	TRBJ1-1	.	CASSLAAGNMNTEAFF	TGTGCCAGCAGCTTGGCGGCAGGGAACATGAACACTGAAGCTTTCTTT
TRBD2	TRBV20-1	TRBJ2-3	.	CSALAGGSTDTQYF	TGCAGTGCTCTAGCGGGAGGGAGCACAGATACGCAGTATTTT
.	TRBV30	TRBJ1-1	once	CAWSSLGRMNTEAFF	TGTGCCTGGAGTTCTCTTGGGCGGATGAACACTGAAGCTTTCTTT
TRBD1	TRBV28	TRBJ1-4	.	CASGTGAGGVEKLFF	TGTGCCAGCGGTACAGGGGCCGGAGGGGTTGAAAAACTGTTTTTT
TRBD1	TRBV6-5	TRBJ1-1	.	CASRDRVGDTEAFF	TGTGCCTCCCGGGACAGGGTGGGGGACACTGAAGCTTTCTTT
.	TRBV5-6	TRBJ2-7	.	CASSLAVGRRPNEQYF	TGTGCCAGCAGCTTGGCCGTGGGACGACGGCCGAACGAGCAGTACTTC
.	TRBV18	TRBJ2-1	.	CASSPMTGPGYNEQFF	TGTGCCAGCTCACCAATGACTGGACCCGGTTACAATGAGCAGTTCTTC
.	TRBV20-1	TRBJ2-7	.	CSARAGSPYEQYF	TGCAGTGCTAGAGCGGGATCCCCTTACGAGCAGTACTTC
TRBD1	TRBV15	TRBJ2-2	.	CATSRDEGARGELFF	TGTGCCACCAGCAGAGATGAGGGGGCGAGGGGGGAGCTGTTTTTT
TRBD2	TRBV4-2	TRBJ2-1	.	CASSSKRTSGHNEQFF	TGTGCCAGCAGCTCAAAGAGGACTAGCGGACACAATGAGCAGTTCTTC
TRBD1	TRBV4-3	TRBJ2-2	.	CASSLYRTGVDTGELFF	TGCGCCAGCAGTTTATATAGGACAGGGGTTGACACCGGGGAGCTGTTTTTT
.	TRBV5-1	TRBJ1-6	.	CASSLSGEGRSPLHF	TGCGCCAGCAGCTTGTCGGGGGAAGGTCGTTCACCCCTCCACTTT
.	TRBV7-8	TRBJ2-6	.	CASSPGAAGANVLTF	TGTGCCAGCAGCCCGGGGGCAGCCGGGGCCAACGTCCTGACTTTC
TRBD1	TRBV19	TRBJ1-5	once	CASSFDRGRNQPQHF	TGTGCCAGTAGTTTTGACAGGGGTCGCAATCAGCCCCAGCATTTT
.	TRBV24-1	TRBJ2-7	.	CATSESGSSYEQYF	TGTGCCACCAGTGAGAGTGGGAGCTCCTACGAGCAGTACTTC
TRBD2	TRBV28	TRBJ2-1	.	CASSLSGGRFEQFF	TGTGCCAGCAGTTTGTCGGGAGGGAGGTTTGAGCAGTTCTTC
TRBD1	TRBV5-1	TRBJ1-4	.	CASSFGTGGEKLFF	TGCGCCAGCAGCTTTGGGACAGGGGGTGAAAAACTGTTTTTT
.	TRBV7-9	TRBJ2-1	once	CASSPRGSRDNEQFF	TGTGCCAGCAGCCCCAGGGGTTCTAGAGACAATGAGCAGTTCTTC
.	TRBV19	TRBJ1-2	.	CASTYSGPSGRGYTF	TGTGCCAGTACCTATTCCGGGCCCTCCGGACGGGGCTACACCTTC